The source of this T cell receptor beta chain is a study of cytomegalovirus exposure and HLA in healthy donors (dated by TCRdb to the late 2010s). With regard to the full study: A later analysis indicated that the 95 to 150 validation repertoires were generated on the platform also employed for the approximately 700 repertoires of the first cohort. The aim of the study was to test whether cataloging public T cell receptors could identify signatures of past pathogen exposure. In addition to the first cohort of hundreds of subjects, a separate validation cohort of 130 or so different subjects was used. The study combined high-throughput TCR immunosequencing, statistical association of individual TCRs with disease status, and machine learning to predict cytomegalovirus infection status.

The library relied on the immunoSEQ multiplex PCR assay. Regarding the original processing steps: To diagnose cytomegalovirus status from the catalog of TCR beta chain sequences, a statistical classification framework was built. The table comes from immuneACCESS by way of TCRdb, which keeps in-frame sequences with V and J called. Part of the clones is missing from these tables; in studies checked, under half for an unresolved V gene and the rest for unknown reasons. V and J calls and clone size are given by that table; D and trimming were obtained from the DNA. The sample yields about 170,000 clones; nearly 90% were counted once. In total, the top ten clones hold roughly 4.2% of the sample. Donors formed part of the validation cohort, which comprised about 130 subjects and was distinct from the first cohort of several hundred subjects. After removal of 5 bases from V and 6 bases from J, the junction retains 10 bases not matched to a gene. The germline V gene (reference sequence) specifies GTSNPN as CDR1 and SVGIG as CDR2. Reading from cysteine to phenylalanine, the CDR3 counts 16 amino acids. The kept DNA is CDR3 alone, 48 bases in frame from the first base.

This clone showed up just once. Which antigen it targets is not known. Base qualities were left out, and no much larger clone turns up one base away. The full study reports these points: In a later analysis, TCRs clustered in the first cohort were found to also tend to co-occur in the 100 to 150 validation repertoires, with 85% to 95% of cluster scores above 0. In vitro tests confirmed that a few of the cytomegalovirus-associated TCR beta chains recognize cytomegalovirus antigens. Most TCR sequences were observed very rarely across donors, whereas some public TCRs were present in many individuals. All 110 or so repertoires were used to score co-occurrence in the validation cohort in a later analysis, because that analysis had no HLA typing for the cohort. The study gave a list of 150 to 200 TCR beta chains associated with cytomegalovirus. Cytomegalovirus status was reported to be diagnosed by the classifier with high specificity and sensitivity in both the original and validation cohorts. The authors suggested that the approach could potentially be generalized to other disease states and immunological phenotypes.

The chain uses TRBV30 and TRBJ2-3; TRBD2 aligns with 14 central bases. The source material was PBMCs. The source of this sequence is a man aged 18 to 30 in good health and CMV-seropositive. The CDR3 region: CAWEGGLAGVVDTQYF. The sequence in DNA is TGTGCCTGGGAGGGGGGACTAGCGGGAGTAGTTGATACGCAGTATTTT.